Below, 28 T cell receptor beta chains from the same sample are listed, as sequenced in a study of radiotherapy plus CTLA-4 blockade in lung cancer. The repertoire was sequenced with immunoSEQ multiplex PCR; TCRdb's copy has only in-frame clones and lacks some. The data contain 35,000 to 40,000 clones, 70% to 90% of them singletons. Sequenced material: peripheral blood, taken from a patient treated with radiotherapy plus ipilimumab. All receptors come from a human donor with non-small cell lung cancer whose response to radiotherapy plus ipilimumab could not be evaluated.

This chain links TRBV4-2 with TRBJ1-2; D is ambiguous. Trimming left V 2 bases short and J 6 bases short, with 16 bases between. CDR1 and CDR2 from the germline V gene are LGHNA and YNFKEQ. The CDR3 is made up of 15 amino acids. The CDR3 here is CASSQRKGEGDGYTF. The CDR3 DNA reads TGTGCCAGCAGCCAAAGGAAGGGTGAGGGTGATGGCTACACCTTC.

This rearrangement joins TRBV16 to TRBJ1-4, with a tentative D call TRBD1 (5 bases). The germline V and J ends were trimmed by 3 bases and 3 bases, with 8 bases remaining between them. The CDR3 has 14 amino acids. CDR1 and CDR2 from the germline V gene are KGHSY and FQNENV. This CDR3 is CASSQGPSNEKLFF. The CDR3 coding sequence is TGTGCCAGCAGCCAGGGGCCTTCTAATGAAAAACTGTTTTTT.

The chain joins TRBV6-1 to TRBJ2-7, with 8 bases matching TRBD2. The CDR3 spans 13 residues. J gave up 4 bases and V 8 bases, and 7 bases lay outside the gene matches. From germline, CDR1 is MNHNS and CDR2 SASEGT. The CDR3 nucleotides are TGTGCCAGCCGGCCCAGCGGGAGATACGAGCAGTACTTC. Residues: CASRPSGRYEQYF.

The chain is built from TRBV11-1 and TRBJ1-4; TRBD1 matches at 8 bases. The germline V gene encodes CDR1 SGHAT and CDR2 FQDESV (reference sequence). After removal of 6 bases from V and 6 bases from J, the junction contained 6 bases not matched to a gene. The CDR3 is made up of 14 amino acids. Here the CDR3 reads CASRGQVGHEKLFF. Here the CDR3 DNA reads TGTGCCAGCAGGGGACAGGTCGGACATGAAAAACTGTTTTTT.

This clone was observed a handful of times. The chain has TRBV6-5 and TRBJ2-7, with TRBD2 matching over 13 bases. Germline values: CDR1 MNHEY, CDR2 SVGAGI. The CDR3 sequence is 14 residues long. The CDR3 bases are TGTGCCAGCAGTTACGAAGGACTAGCGGGAGTTGACCCCGTC. Its translation is CASSYEGLAGVDPV.

This chain uses TRBV4-1 with TRBJ1-2, with 8 nucleotides matching TRBD1. From germline, CDR1 is MGHRA and CDR2 YSYEKL. Losses at the gene ends were 4 bases for V and 7 bases for J; bases not matched to a gene: 14. This CDR3 comprises 16 residues. The chain's CDR3 is CASSRYYPGGELGYTF. The CDR3 nucleotides are TGCGCCAGCAGCCGCTACTACCCAGGGGGCGAGCTTGGCTACACCTTC.

This rearrangement joins TRBV19 to TRBJ1-3; D is uncertain. CDR1 is LNHDA and CDR2 is SQIVND in the germline V gene (reference sequence). This CDR3 is built from 13 residues. The V end lost 7 bases, the J end lost 0 bases, and 7 bases lay between the germline ends. This chain's CDR3 is CASTGSSGNTIYF. The CDR3 nucleotides read TGTGCCAGTACCGGGAGCTCTGGAAACACCATATATTTT.

This clone showed up just once. The junction differs from germline at one of its ends, possibly a read error. The chain links TRBV7-7 to TRBJ2-2; D is ambiguous. CDR1 is SSHAT and CDR2 is FNYEAQ in the germline V gene (reference sequence). The CDR3 spans 15 residues. The CDR3 reads CASSLAQANTGELFF. The CDR3 bases are TGTGCTAGCAGCTTAGCCCAGGCGAACACCGGGGAGCTGTTTTTT. The variable domain in full, with the rest retrieved from reference TRBV7-7 and TRBJ2-2, is GAGVSQSPRYKVTKRGQDVTLRCDPISSHATLYWYQQALGQGPEFLTYFNYEAQPDKSGLPSDRFSAERPEGSISTLTIQRTEQRDSAMYRCASSLAQANTGELFFGEGSRLTVL.

A remark on this clone: The junction shows a germline mismatch at one end, possibly a read error. The rearrangement joins TRBV2 to TRBJ2-3; possible D gene TRBD1, 5 bases. The CDR3 runs to 12 residues. From germline, CDR1 is SNHLY and CDR2 FYNNEI. The CDR3 DNA follows: TGTGCCACCTCGCCTAACACAGGTACGCAGTATTTT. As protein: CATSPNTGTQYF.

The chain joins TRBV28 to TRBJ1-5; the D gene is possibly TRBD1 (6 bases). With 6 bases removed from V and 6 bases from J, the gap between germline ends came to 15 bases. The CDR3 has 14 residues. The germline V gene encodes CDR1 MDHEN and CDR2 SYDVKM. This chain's CDR3 is CASSDQGLAQPQHF. The DNA for the CDR3 is TGTGCCAGCAGCGATCAGGGGCTAGCTCAGCCCCAGCATTTT.

This rearrangement joins TRBV19 to TRBJ2-1; D is uncertain. CDR3 length: 15 amino acids. Germline-derived CDR1 and CDR2 are LNHDA and SQIVND (reference sequence). Trimming stripped 7 bases from V and 0 bases from J, with 13 bases between. In DNA, the CDR3 is TGTGCCAGTACCCGAGACCGGAGCTCCTACAATGAGCAGTTCTTC. It yields the protein CASTRDRSSYNEQFF.

The chain has TRBV19 and TRBJ1-4; no definite D call. V was trimmed by 3 bases and J by 0 bases, leaving 11 bases between them. The CDR3 contains 16 residues. Germline loops: CDR1 LNHDA, CDR2 SQIVND (reference sequence). CDR3 amino acids: CASSIQASATNEKLFF. For the CDR3, the DNA is TGTGCCAGTAGTATTCAGGCCTCTGCAACTAATGAAAAACTGTTTTTT.

CDR3 nucleotide sequence: TGTGCCACCTCCCGGCGGGAGAACGAACAGTTCTTC. As protein: CATSRRENEQFF. The chain has TRBV27 and TRBJ2-1; 7 bases agree with TRBD2. There are 12 residues in the CDR3. Germline values: CDR1 MNHEY, CDR2 SMNVEV (reference sequence). V lost 10 bases and J lost 13; bases outside the gene matches: 13.

The rearrangement joins TRBV4-2 to TRBJ1-5, with TRBD1 matching over 7 bases. The CDR3 consists of 15 residues. CDR1 is LGHNA and CDR2 is YNFKEQ in the germline V gene. V gave up 0 bases and J gave up 6 bases; unmatched junction bases: 5. The CDR3 DNA is TGTGCCAGCAGCCAAGACGGGACAGTTGGTCAGCCCCAGCATTTT. This sequence encodes CASSQDGTVGQPQHF.

This chain uses TRBV28 with TRBJ2-3; TRBD2 agrees at 8 bases. V dropped 6 bases and J dropped 7; count of bases not matched to a gene: 6. In germline, CDR1 is MDHEN, CDR2 SYDVKM. There are 13 residues in the CDR3. CDR3: CASSPRGGYTQYF. The CDR3, as DNA: TGTGCCAGCAGCCCACGGGGGGGGTATACGCAGTATTTT.

This clone was picked up one time. The chain joins TRBV18 to TRBJ2-2; 11 bases fit TRBD1. J gave up 7 bases and V 6 bases, and 10 bases lay outside the gene matches. From germline, CDR1 is KGHSH and CDR2 LQKENI. The CDR3 has 16 amino acids. CDR3 region: CASSLGQGAQNGELFF. The CDR3 bases are TGTGCCAGCTCTCTCGGACAGGGGGCGCAGAACGGGGAGCTGTTTTTT.

The chain couples TRBV11-2 to TRBJ2-7, with a possible D match to TRBD2 (7 bases). The CDR3 sequence is 15 residues long. Germline lookup yields CDR1 SGHAT and CDR2 FQNNGV. V was pared by 1 base and J by 0 bases, with 10 bases between. In DNA form, the CDR3 reads TGTGCCAGCAGCTTAGTCGGGGGGCCCTCCTACGAGCAGTACTTC. Protein product: CASSLVGGPSYEQYF. Looking up the rest from reference TRBV11-2 and TRBJ2-7 gives the full variable domain: EAGVAQSPRYKIIEKRQSVAFWCNPISGHATLYWYQQILGQGPKLLIQFQNNGVVDDSQLPKDRFSAERLKGVDSTLKIQPAKLEDSAVYLCASSLVGGPSYEQYFGPGTRLTVT.

The genes are TRBV18 and TRBJ1-5; D remains ambiguous. The CDR3 is 15 residues long. Trimming took off 2 bases at V and 6 bases at J, with 14 bases between the two ends. Germline assignment: CDR1 KGHSH and CDR2 LQKENI. The CDR3 reads CASSPSENAGQPQHF. The CDR3 DNA follows: TGTGCCAGCTCACCAAGTGAGAACGCCGGTCAGCCCCAGCATTTT.

This rearrangement joins TRBV6-5 to TRBJ1-4, with D hard to call. Trimming cost V 1 base and J 0 bases, with 6 bases left between them. The CDR3 consists of 15 residues. Germline loops: CDR1 MNHEY, CDR2 SVGAGI. The CDR3, as DNA: TGTGCCAGCAGTTACTTGTCAGCAACTAATGAAAAACTGTTTTTT. It yields the protein CASSYLSATNEKLFF.

The V and J genes are TRBV18 and TRBJ1-4; 7 bases fit TRBD1. This CDR3 comprises 15 residues. The V gene's germline CDR1 is KGHSH and CDR2 LQKENI. With 5 bases clipped from V and 2 bases from J, the junction kept 5 bases outside the gene matches. CDR3 in DNA: TGTGCCAGCTCAGCGCAGGGGGTGACTAATGAAAAACTGTTTTTT. Translating it yields CASSAQGVTNEKLFF.

This rearrangement joins TRBV19 to TRBJ1-5; 8 nucleotides agree with TRBD1. The CDR3 has 16 residues. Trimming cost V 0 bases and J 2 bases; bases outside gene matches: 3. Germline V gene sequence: CDR1 LNHDA, CDR2 SQIVND (reference sequence). CDR3 amino acids: CASSIDRGPRNQPQHF. Here the CDR3 DNA reads TGTGCCAGTAGTATAGACAGGGGGCCTCGCAATCAGCCCCAGCATTTT.

This rearrangement joins TRBV19 to TRBJ1-3; weak D call: TRBD1 (5 bases). Germline V gene data show CDR1 as LNHDA and CDR2 as SQIVND (reference sequence). V shed 4 bases and J shed 7 bases, with 11 bases lying between them. The CDR3 runs 13 residues. For the CDR3, the DNA is TGTGCCAGTAGTAGTACGGGGACTAACACCATATATTTT. Translating it yields CASSSTGTNTIYF.

This rearrangement joins TRBV20-1 to TRBJ2-1; no firm D call. The CDR3 extends over 11 amino acids. V lost 5 bases and J lost 7, with 9 bases in between. Germline V lookup: CDR1 DFQATT, CDR2 SNEGSKA (reference sequence). The CDR3 region is CSAELRNEQFF. The CDR3 nucleotides are TGCAGTGCTGAACTCCGAAATGAGCAGTTCTTC.

The chain uses TRBV4-3 and TRBJ1-1, with D unresolved. The V end was cut by 4 bases, the J end by 0 bases, with 12 bases between. The CDR3 length is 15 residues. Germline V gives CDR1 LGHNA, CDR2 YSLEER. The CDR3 DNA follows: TGCGCCAGCAGCCCTCAGAGGCGCCTGAACACTGAAGCTTTCTTT. Translated, it gives CASSPQRRLNTEAFF.

The chain carries TRBV18 and TRBJ1-2, with unresolved D. The CDR3 runs 14 residues. The V gene lost 6 bases and the J gene lost 4 bases, with 15 bases spanning the gap. CDR1 is KGHSH and CDR2 is LQKENI in the germline V gene. CDR3 in DNA: TGTGCCAGCTCCGAGTTGTTCCTTTCCTATGGCTACACCTTC. It translates to CASSELFLSYGYTF.

The rearrangement uses TRBV6-5 and TRBJ2-7; TRBD1 agrees at 9 bases. Germline assignment: CDR1 MNHEY and CDR2 SVGAGI. The CDR3 spans 15 residues. V trimming: 6 bases; J trimming: 0 bases; junction bases outside the gene matches: 6. The CDR3 nucleotides are TGTGCCAGCAGGTCACAGGGGGCGAGCTCCTACGAGCAGTACTTC. Its translation: CASRSQGASSYEQYF.

The chain has TRBV5-4 and TRBJ1-2; 11 positions match TRBD1. The CDR3 sequence is 16 residues long. CDR1 and CDR2 (germline): SGHNT, YYREEE (reference sequence). The trim removed 2 bases at V and 8 bases at J, leaving 11 bases unmatched. The CDR3 spells CASSLPGTGGGKGYTF. The CDR3 DNA reads TGTGCCAGCAGCTTACCCGGGACAGGGGGTGGAAAAGGCTACACCTTC. Supplemented by reference TRBV5-4 and TRBJ1-2, the full variable domain reads ETGVTQSPTHLIKTRGQQVTLRCSSQSGHNTVSWYQQALGQGPQFIFQYYREEENGRGNFPPRFSGLQFPNYSSELNVNALELDDSALYLCASSLPGTGGGKGYTFGSGTRLTVV.

The V gene is TRBV19, the J gene TRBJ1-1; the match to TRBD1 covers 7 bases. The length of the CDR3 is 13 residues. V gave up 3 bases and J gave up 5 bases; unmatched junction bases: 3. CDR1 is LNHDA, CDR2 SQIVND, per germline (reference sequence). This CDR3 is CASSIRQGTEAFF. In DNA, the CDR3 is TGTGCCAGTAGTATCCGACAGGGTACTGAAGCTTTCTTT.